These 2 T cell receptor beta chains share one sample of origin, sequenced in a study of chronic HIV infection and antiretroviral therapy. TCRdb called the 5' RACE reads again in MiXCR, with one record for every CDR3 protein. This table holds about 38,000 distinct CDR3 sequences, about 8.1% found once. The sample taken for sequencing was peripheral blood. Receptors were obtained from an adult who had HIV and had not received antiretroviral therapy, or was an uninfected healthy control (not recorded which).

The chain has TRBV28 and TRBJ1-5, with D unresolved. The CDR3 loop spans 15 amino acids. The germline V and J ends were trimmed by 6 bases and 5 bases, with 17 bases remaining between them. Per germline, CDR1 MDHEN and CDR2 SYDVKM. CDR3 amino acids: CASRDVVGYDQPQHF. Written as DNA, the CDR3 is TGTGCCAGCAGGGACGTGGTGGGATATGATCAGCCCCAGCATTTT.

This clonotype was detected many times. The chain has TRBV5-1 and TRBJ2-5; 11 nucleotides line up with TRBD2. The junction had 3 bases not matched to a gene; V was cut back by 0 bases and J by 2 bases. In germline, CDR1 is SGHRS, CDR2 YFSETQ. This CDR3 region has 16 residues. CDR3 loop: CASSLGLAGLQETQYF. The CDR3 bases are TGCGCCAGCAGCTTGGGACTAGCGGGATTACAAGAGACCCAGTACTTC.